These T cell receptor beta chains were read from a single sample in a study of cytomegalovirus exposure and HLA in healthy donors. Using immunoSEQ multiplex PCR, the repertoire was profiled, and TCRdb retains in-frame clones only, with some absent. The sample holds about 98,000 clones, approximately 84% seen once. Sequencing used PBMCs. The source is a man younger than 30 in good health and CMV-seropositive. Both conserved end residues are part of each CDR3. The D gene is left open where the match is weak. Where a row states a size, it is once, few, many or the class of an expanded clone; other rows omit it.

V gene	D gene	J gene	clone size	CDR3 protein	CDR3 DNA
TRBV4-1	-	TRBJ2-7	-	CASSQETSYEQYF	TGCGCCAGCAGCCAAGAGACATCCTACGAGCAGTACTTC
TRBV7-2	TRBD1	TRBJ1-5	-	CASSFGLGDRGNQPQHF	TGTGCCAGCAGCTTTGGTCTCGGAGACAGGGGTAATCAGCCCCAGCATTTT
TRBV5-6	-	TRBJ1-5	-	CASSLAPGRNQPQHF	TGTGCCAGCAGCTTAGCCCCAGGGCGTAATCAGCCCCAGCATTTT
TRBV11-2	TRBD2	TRBJ2-5	-	CASSLGPAGGLKTQYF	TGTGCCAGCAGCTTAGGACCAGCGGGGGGGCTGAAGACCCAGTACTTC
TRBV9	-	TRBJ1-3	-	CASSAAGTRGNTIYF	TGTGCCAGCAGCGCCGCCGGGACAAGAGGAAACACCATATATTTT
TRBV19	TRBD1	TRBJ1-1	-	CASSMEDRVGTEAFF	TGTGCCAGTAGTATGGAAGACAGGGTGGGGACTGAAGCTTTCTTT
TRBV4-1	TRBD2	TRBJ2-1	-	CASSQRGSGGLIEQFF	TGCGCCAGCAGCCAAAGGGGATCGGGAGGGCTCATTGAGCAGTTCTTC
TRBV5-5	-	TRBJ2-7	-	CASSVRADTYEQYF	TGTGCCAGCAGCGTGAGGGCTGATACCTACGAGCAGTACTTC
TRBV2	-	TRBJ1-5	-	CASSPRLGGNQPQHF	TGTGCCAGCAGTCCCCGATTAGGGGGTAATCAGCCCCAGCATTTT
TRBV19	TRBD2	TRBJ2-1	-	CASSITSGNSYNEQFF	TGTGCCAGTAGTATAACTAGCGGGAACTCCTACAATGAGCAGTTCTTC
TRBV5-4	TRBD2	TRBJ2-3	-	CASSLESGGFTDTQYF	TGTGCCAGCAGCTTGGAGAGCGGGGGCTTTACAGATACGCAGTATTTT
TRBV19	-	TRBJ2-7	few	CASSPGERYEQYF	TGTGCCAGTAGCCCAGGGGAAAGGTACGAGCAGTACTTC
TRBV11-3	TRBD2	TRBJ2-7	-	CASSLTRTSGMVSYEQYF	TGTGCCAGCAGCTTAACTCGGACTAGCGGGATGGTTTCCTACGAGCAGTACTTC
TRBV9	-	TRBJ1-4	few	CASSLTGRRNEKLFF	TGTGCCAGCAGCCTAACAGGCCGACGGAATGAAAAACTGTTTTTT
TRBV10-3	-	TRBJ1-5	-	CAISMESQPQHF	TGTGCCATCAGTATGGAGTCCCAGCCCCAGCATTTT
TRBV10-3	TRBD2	TRBJ2-1	-	CAISTSGGANEQFF	TGTGCCATCTCGACTAGCGGGGGGGCAAATGAGCAGTTCTTC
TRBV29-1	TRBD2	TRBJ2-3	few	CSVEGGTSGRPYTQYF	TGCAGCGTTGAAGGGGGGACTAGCGGGAGACCTTATACGCAGTATTTT
TRBV5-6	-	TRBJ2-7	-	CASSLTYEQYF	TGTGCCAGCAGCCTAACCTACGAGCAGTACTTC
TRBV6-1	-	TRBJ1-2	-	CASSEREWRPVYGYTF	TGTGCCAGCAGTGAAAGAGAGTGGAGGCCGGTCTATGGCTACACCTTC
TRBV7-3	-	TRBJ2-2	-	CASRNVSEGVNGELFF	TGTGCCAGCAGGAATGTCTCCGAGGGAGTGAACGGGGAGCTGTTTTTT
TRBV29-1	-	TRBJ2-1	once	CSVAVMSSYNEQFF	TGCAGCGTTGCGGTCATGAGCTCCTACAATGAGCAGTTCTTC
TRBV19	-	TRBJ2-2	-	CASSITRVGTGELFF	TGTGCCAGTAGTATAACCAGGGTCGGCACCGGGGAGCTGTTTTTT
TRBV18	TRBD2	TRBJ2-2	-	CASSRAIAGANTGELFF	TGTGCCAGCTCACGTGCAATAGCGGGGGCGAACACCGGGGAGCTGTTTTTT
TRBV19	-	TRBJ1-4	-	CASSPPYATNEKLFF	TGTGCCAGTAGTCCCCCCTATGCAACTAATGAAAAACTGTTTTTT
TRBV19	-	TRBJ2-1	-	CASSMWDRGLVASGSLRGNEQFF	TGTGCCAGTAGTATGTGGGACAGGGGGTTGGTGGCTAGCGGGAGTCTCCGGGGGAATGAGCAGTTCTTC
TRBV5-1	-	TRBJ2-1	-	CASSPILDLPTDEQFF	TGCGCCAGCAGCCCGATACTAGACCTACCGACCGATGAGCAGTTCTTC
TRBV21-1	-	TRBJ1-5	-	CASSKAGTVWQPQHF	TGTGCCAGCAGCAAAGCGGGCACCGTTTGGCAGCCCCAGCATTTT
TRBV7-3	-	TRBJ2-6	once	CASSFSGQSIGSGANVLTF	TGTGCCAGCAGCTTTAGTGGACAATCAATCGGGTCTGGGGCCAACGTCCTGACTTTC
TRBV14	-	TRBJ2-3	-	CASSQPRGADTQYF	TGTGCCAGCAGCCAACCGAGAGGAGCAGATACGCAGTATTTT
TRBV4-3	TRBD2	TRBJ2-3	-	CASSQGGTSGLTDTQYF	TGCGCCAGCAGCCAAGGGGGGACTAGCGGTCTCACAGATACGCAGTATTTT
TRBV28	-	TRBJ2-7	once	CASRKQGTSYEQYF	TGTGCCAGCCGGAAGCAGGGGACATCCTACGAGCAGTACTTC
TRBV7-9	-	TRBJ2-1	-	CASSLASGGNEQFF	TGTGCCAGCAGCTTAGCGTCGGGCGGGAATGAGCAGTTCTTC
TRBV11-3	-	TRBJ2-1	once	CAIAGSGYNEQFF	TGTGCCATCGCGGGAAGTGGTTACAATGAGCAGTTCTTC
TRBV9	TRBD1	TRBJ1-1	-	CASSSQGAEAFF	TGTGCCAGCTCCTCACAGGGGGCTGAAGCTTTCTTT
TRBV18	-	TRBJ1-1	-	CASSQTADTEAFF	TGTGCCAGCTCACAAACAGCGGACACTGAAGCTTTCTTT
TRBV4-3	-	TRBJ2-7	-	CASSQDRTGYEQYF	TGCGCCAGCAGCCAAGATCGCACAGGCTACGAGCAGTACTTC
TRBV19	TRBD1	TRBJ2-5	-	CASSSRQGVETQYF	TGTGCCAGTAGTTCACGACAGGGGGTAGAGACCCAGTACTTC
TRBV5-4	-	TRBJ2-1	-	CASSLPGVSYNEQFF	TGTGCCAGCAGCTTGCCGGGGGTCTCCTACAATGAGCAGTTCTTC
TRBV9	-	TRBJ2-2	-	CASSVQGAGELFF	TGTGCCAGCAGCGTACAGGGTGCCGGGGAGCTGTTTTTT
TRBV5-1	TRBD1	TRBJ2-7	-	CASSLRTGTAYEQYF	TGCGCCAGCAGCCTCCGGACAGGGACCGCCTACGAGCAGTACTTC
TRBV7-2	-	TRBJ2-1	-	CASSLAQGSNEQFF	TGTGCCAGCAGCTTAGCACAGGGTAGCAATGAGCAGTTCTTC
TRBV7-9	TRBD1	TRBJ1-2	few	CASSPWTGEGYTF	TGTGCCAGCAGCCCGTGGACAGGGGAAGGCTACACCTTC
TRBV14	-	TRBJ2-2	-	CASSQDLLGLGTGELFF	TGTGCCAGCAGCCAAGATCTTCTGGGGCTGGGTACCGGGGAGCTGTTTTTT
TRBV27	TRBD1	TRBJ2-1	-	CASRKTGGVSGNEQFF	TGTGCCAGCAGGAAAACAGGGGGCGTATCGGGAAATGAGCAGTTCTTC
TRBV19	-	TRBJ2-5	-	CASSIGREETQYF	TGTGCCAGTAGTATTGGCAGGGAAGAGACCCAGTACTTC
TRBV19	TRBD1	TRBJ1-5	once	CASSVTGGWQPQHF	TGTGCCAGTAGTGTTACAGGGGGATGGCAGCCCCAGCATTTT
TRBV29-1	-	TRBJ2-3	-	CSVVPVVTDTQYF	TGCAGCGTTGTCCCAGTGGTGACAGATACGCAGTATTTT